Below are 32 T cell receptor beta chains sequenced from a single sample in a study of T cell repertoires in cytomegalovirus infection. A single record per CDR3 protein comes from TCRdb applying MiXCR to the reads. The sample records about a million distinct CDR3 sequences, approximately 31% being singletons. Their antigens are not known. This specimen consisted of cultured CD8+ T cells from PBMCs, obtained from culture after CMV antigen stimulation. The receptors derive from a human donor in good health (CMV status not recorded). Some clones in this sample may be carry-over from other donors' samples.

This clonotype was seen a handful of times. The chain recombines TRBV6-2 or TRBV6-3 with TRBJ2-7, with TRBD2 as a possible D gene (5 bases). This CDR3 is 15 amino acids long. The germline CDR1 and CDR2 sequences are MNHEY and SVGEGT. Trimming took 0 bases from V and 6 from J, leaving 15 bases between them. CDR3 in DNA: TGTGCCAGCAGTTACTCAGGATGGGCTGGAGGCGAGCAGTACTTC. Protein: CASSYSGWAGGEQYF.

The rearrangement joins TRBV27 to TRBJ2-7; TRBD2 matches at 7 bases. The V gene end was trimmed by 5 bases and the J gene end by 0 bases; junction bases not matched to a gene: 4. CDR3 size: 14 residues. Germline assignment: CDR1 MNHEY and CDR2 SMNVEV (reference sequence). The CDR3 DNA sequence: TGTGCCAGCAGTGGGGGAGGGTTCTCCTACGAGCAGTACTTC. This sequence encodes CASSGGGFSYEQYF.

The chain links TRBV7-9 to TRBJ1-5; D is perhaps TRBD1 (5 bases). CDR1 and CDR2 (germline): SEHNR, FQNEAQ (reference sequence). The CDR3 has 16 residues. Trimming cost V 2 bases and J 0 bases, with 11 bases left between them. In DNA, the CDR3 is TGTGCCAGCAGCTTAACGGGACGTTTTAGCAATCAGCCCCAGCATTTT. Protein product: CASSLTGRFSNQPQHF.

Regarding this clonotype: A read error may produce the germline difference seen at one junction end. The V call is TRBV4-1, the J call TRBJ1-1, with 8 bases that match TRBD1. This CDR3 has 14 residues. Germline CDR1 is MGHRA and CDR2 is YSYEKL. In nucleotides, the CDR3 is TGCACCAGCAGCCAAGGACAGGGAAACACTGAAGCTTTCTTT. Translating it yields CTSSQGQGNTEAFF.

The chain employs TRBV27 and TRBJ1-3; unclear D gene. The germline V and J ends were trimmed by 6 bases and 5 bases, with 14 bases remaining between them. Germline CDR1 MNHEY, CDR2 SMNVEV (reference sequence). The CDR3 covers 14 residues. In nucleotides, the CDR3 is TGTGCCAGCAGCCTCACGGCAGCCCGAAACACCATATATTTT. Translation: CASSLTAARNTIYF.

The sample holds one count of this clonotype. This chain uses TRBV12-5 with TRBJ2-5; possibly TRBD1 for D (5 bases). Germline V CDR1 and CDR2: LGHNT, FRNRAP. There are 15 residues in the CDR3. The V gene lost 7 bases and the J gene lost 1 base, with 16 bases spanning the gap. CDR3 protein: CASVLTPTVQETQYF. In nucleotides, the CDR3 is TGTGCTAGTGTCTTGACTCCGACAGTCCAAGAGACCCAGTACTTC. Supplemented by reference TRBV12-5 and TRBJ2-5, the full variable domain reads DARVTQTPRHKVTEMGQEVTMRCQPILGHNTVFWYRQTMMQGLELLAYFRNRAPLDDSGMPKDRFSAEMPDATLATLKIQPSEPRDSAVYFCASVLTPTVQETQYFGPGTRLLVL.

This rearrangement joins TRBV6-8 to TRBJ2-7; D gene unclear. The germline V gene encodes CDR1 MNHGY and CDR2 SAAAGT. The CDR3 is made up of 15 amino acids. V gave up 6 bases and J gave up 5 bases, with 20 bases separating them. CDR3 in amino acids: CASSRRVQSLDEQYF. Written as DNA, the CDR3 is TGTGCCAGCAGCCGCCGGGTCCAAAGTTTGGACGAGCAGTACTTC.

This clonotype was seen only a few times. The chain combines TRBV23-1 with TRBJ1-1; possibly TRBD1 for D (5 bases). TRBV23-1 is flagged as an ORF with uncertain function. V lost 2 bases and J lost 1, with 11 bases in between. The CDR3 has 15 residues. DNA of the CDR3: TGCGCCAGCAGTCAACTGCTTGGACAGAACACTGAAGCTTTCTTT. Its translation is CASSQLLGQNTEAFF.

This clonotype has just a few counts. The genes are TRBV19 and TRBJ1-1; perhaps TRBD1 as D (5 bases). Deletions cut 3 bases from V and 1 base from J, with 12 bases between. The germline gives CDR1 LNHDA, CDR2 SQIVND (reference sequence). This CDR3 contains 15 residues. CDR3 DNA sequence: TGTGCCAGTAGTATTTCCCGGGACGGGAACACTGAAGCTTTCTTT. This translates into CASSISRDGNTEAFF.

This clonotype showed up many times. DNA of the CDR3: TGTGCCAGCAGCCCAGGGGGGTGGGCCGACGAGCAGTACTTC. This encodes CASSPGGWADEQYF. V usage is TRBV7-8 and J usage is TRBJ2-7; tentative D call: TRBD1 (7 bases). From germline, CDR1 is SGHVS and CDR2 FQNEAQ. The CDR3 length is 14 residues. Trimming shortened V by 5 bases and J by 5 bases, and 16 bases separated the two germline ends.

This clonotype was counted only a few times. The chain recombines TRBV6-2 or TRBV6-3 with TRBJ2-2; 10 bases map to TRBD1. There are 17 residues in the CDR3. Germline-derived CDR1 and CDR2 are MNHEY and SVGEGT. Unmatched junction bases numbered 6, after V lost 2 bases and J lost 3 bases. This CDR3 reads CASSYGTGVRDTGELFF. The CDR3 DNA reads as TGTGCCAGCAGTTACGGGACAGGGGTCCGAGACACCGGGGAGCTGTTTTTT.

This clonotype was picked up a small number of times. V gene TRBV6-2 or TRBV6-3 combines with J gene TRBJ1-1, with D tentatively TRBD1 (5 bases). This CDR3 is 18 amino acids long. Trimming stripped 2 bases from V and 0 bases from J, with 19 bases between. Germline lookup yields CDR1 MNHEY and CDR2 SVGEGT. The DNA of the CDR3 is TGTGCCAGCAGTTACCTCGGACAAGGTTCCATATTGAACACTGAAGCTTTCTTT. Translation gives CASSYLGQGSILNTEAFF.

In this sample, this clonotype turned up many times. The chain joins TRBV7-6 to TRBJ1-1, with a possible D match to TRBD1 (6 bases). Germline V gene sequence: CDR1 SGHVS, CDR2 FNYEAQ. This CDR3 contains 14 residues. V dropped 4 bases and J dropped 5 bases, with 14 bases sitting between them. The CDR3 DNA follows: TGTGCCAGCAGCTCCGACAGGTATATTACTGAAGCTTTCTTT. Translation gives CASSSDRYITEAFF.

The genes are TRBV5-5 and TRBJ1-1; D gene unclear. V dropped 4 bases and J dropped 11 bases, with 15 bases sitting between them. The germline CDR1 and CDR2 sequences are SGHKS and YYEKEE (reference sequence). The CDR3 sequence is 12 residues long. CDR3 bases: TGTGCCAGCAGCCCCTCCGGGATGGGGGCTTTCTTT. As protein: CASSPSGMGAFF.

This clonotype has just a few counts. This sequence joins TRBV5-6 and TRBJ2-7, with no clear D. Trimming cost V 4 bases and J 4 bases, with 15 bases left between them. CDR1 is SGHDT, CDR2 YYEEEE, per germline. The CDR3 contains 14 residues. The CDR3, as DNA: TGTGCCAGCAGCCCTGCCCGGGTAGCTTACGAGCAGTACTTC. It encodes CASSPARVAYEQYF.

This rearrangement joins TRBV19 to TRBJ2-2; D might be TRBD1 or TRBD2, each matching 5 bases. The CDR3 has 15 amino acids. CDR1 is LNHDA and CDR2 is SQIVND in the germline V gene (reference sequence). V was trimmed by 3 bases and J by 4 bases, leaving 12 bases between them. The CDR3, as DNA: TGTGCCAGTAGTATTGGGGGAGTCGGCACCGGGGAGCTGTTTTTT. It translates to CASSIGGVGTGELFF.

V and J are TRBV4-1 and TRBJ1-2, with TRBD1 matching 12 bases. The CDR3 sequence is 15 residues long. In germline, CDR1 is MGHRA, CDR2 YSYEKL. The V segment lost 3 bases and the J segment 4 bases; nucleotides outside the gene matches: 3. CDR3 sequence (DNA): TGCGCCAGCAGCCAGGGGACAGGGGGCTTCTATGGCTACACCTTC. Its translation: CASSQGTGGFYGYTF.

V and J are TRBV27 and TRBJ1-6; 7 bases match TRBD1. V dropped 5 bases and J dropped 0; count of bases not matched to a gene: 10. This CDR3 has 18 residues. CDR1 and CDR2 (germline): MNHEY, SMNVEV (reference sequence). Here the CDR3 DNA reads TGTGCCAGCAGTCACCTGACAGGGCCCAGCTCCTATAATTCACCCCTCCACTTT. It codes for CASSHLTGPSSYNSPLHF.

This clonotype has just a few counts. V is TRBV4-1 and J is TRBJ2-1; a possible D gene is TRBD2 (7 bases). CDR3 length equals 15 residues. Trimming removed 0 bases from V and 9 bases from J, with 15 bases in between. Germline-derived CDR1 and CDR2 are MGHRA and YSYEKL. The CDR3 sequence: CASSQEARGPSEQFF. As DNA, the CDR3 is TGCGCCAGCAGCCAAGAAGCGCGGGGGCCGAGTGAGCAGTTCTTC.

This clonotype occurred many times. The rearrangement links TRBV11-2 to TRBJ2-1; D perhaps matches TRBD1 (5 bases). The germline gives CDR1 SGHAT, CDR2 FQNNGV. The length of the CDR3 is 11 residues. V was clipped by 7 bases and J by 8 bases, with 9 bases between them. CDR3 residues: CASILGDEQFF. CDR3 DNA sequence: TGTGCCAGCATCCTAGGGGATGAGCAGTTCTTC.

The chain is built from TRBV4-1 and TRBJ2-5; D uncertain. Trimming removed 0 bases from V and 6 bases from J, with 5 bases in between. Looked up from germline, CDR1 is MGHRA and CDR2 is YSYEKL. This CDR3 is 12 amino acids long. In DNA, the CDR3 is TGCGCCAGCAGCCAAGACAGTCAGACCCAGTACTTC. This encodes CASSQDSQTQYF.

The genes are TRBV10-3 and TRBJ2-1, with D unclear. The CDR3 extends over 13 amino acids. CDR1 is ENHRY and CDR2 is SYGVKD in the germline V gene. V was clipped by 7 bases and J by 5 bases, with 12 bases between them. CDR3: CAIMVNQDNEQFF. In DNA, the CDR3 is TGTGCCATCATGGTGAACCAAGACAATGAGCAGTTCTTC.

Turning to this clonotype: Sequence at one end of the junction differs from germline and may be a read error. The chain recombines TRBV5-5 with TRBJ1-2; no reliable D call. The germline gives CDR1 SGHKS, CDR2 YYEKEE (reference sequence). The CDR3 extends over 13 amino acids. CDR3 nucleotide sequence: TGTGTCAGCGGAGAGTCCTATAACTATGGCTACACCTTC. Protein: CVSGESYNYGYTF.

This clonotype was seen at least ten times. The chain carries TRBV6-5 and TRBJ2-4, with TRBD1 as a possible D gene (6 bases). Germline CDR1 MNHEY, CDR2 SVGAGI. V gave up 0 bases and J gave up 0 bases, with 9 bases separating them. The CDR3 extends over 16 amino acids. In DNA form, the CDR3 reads TGTGCCAGCAGTTACTCGGACAGTAGAGCCAAAAACATTCAGTACTTC. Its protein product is CASSYSDSRAKNIQYF.

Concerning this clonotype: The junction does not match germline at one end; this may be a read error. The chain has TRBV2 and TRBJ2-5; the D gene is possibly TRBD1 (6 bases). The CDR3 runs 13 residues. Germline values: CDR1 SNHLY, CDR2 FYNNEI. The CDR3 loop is CASSRTGLETHYF. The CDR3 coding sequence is TGTGCCAGCAGCCGCACAGGGTTGGAGACCCACTACTTC. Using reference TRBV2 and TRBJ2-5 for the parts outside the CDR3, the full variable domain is EPEVTQTPSHQVTQMGQEVILRCVPISNHLYFYWYRQILGQKVEFLVSFYNNEISEKSEIFDDQFSVERPDGSNFTLKIRSTKLEDSAMYFCASSRTGLETHYFGPGTRLLVL.

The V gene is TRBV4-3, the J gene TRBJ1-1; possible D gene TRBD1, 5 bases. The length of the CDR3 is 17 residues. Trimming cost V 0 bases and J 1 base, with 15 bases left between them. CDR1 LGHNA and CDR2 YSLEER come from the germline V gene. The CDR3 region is CASSQDLWGERNTEAFF. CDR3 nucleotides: TGCGCCAGCAGCCAAGATCTTTGGGGGGAGCGGAACACTGAAGCTTTCTTT.

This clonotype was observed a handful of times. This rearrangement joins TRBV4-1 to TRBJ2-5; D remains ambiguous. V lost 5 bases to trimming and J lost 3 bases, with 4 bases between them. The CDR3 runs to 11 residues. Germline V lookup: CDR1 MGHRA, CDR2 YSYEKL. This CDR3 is CASSAKETQYF. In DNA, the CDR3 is TGCGCCAGCAGCGCCAAAGAGACCCAGTACTTC.

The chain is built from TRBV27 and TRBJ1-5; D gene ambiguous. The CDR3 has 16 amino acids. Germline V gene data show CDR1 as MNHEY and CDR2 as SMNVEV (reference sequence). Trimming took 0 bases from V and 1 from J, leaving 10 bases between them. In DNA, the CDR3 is TGTGCCAGCAGTTTATCGTGGAGGGAGAGCAATCAGCCCCAGCATTTT. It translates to CASSLSWRESNQPQHF.

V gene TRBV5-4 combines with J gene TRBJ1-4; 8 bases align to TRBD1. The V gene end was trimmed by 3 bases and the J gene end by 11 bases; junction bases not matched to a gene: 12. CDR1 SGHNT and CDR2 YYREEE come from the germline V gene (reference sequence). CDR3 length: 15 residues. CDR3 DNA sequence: TGTGCCAGCAGCTCCCTTACAGGGGGTAATGTGAAACTGTTTTTT. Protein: CASSSLTGGNVKLFF.

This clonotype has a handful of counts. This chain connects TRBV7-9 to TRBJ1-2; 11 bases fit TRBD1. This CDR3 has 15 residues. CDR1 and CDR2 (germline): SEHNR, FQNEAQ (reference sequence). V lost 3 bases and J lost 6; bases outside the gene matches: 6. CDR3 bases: TGTGCCAGCAGCTTCCTGGACAGGGGGCTAGATGGCTACACCTTC. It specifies CASSFLDRGLDGYTF.

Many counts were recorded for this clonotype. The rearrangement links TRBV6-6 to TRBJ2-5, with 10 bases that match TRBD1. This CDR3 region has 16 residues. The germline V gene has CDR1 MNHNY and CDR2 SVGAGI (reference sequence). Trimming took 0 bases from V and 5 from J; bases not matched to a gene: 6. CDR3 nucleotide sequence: TGTGCCAGCAGTTACTCGAGACAGGGGGCCGGTGAGACCCAGTACTTC. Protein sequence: CASSYSRQGAGETQYF.

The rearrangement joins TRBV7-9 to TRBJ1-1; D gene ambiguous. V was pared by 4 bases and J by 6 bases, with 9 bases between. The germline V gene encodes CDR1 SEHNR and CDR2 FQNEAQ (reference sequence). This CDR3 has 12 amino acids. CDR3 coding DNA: TGTGCCAGCAGCTGGACGGTGGCTGAAGCTTTCTTT. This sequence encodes CASSWTVAEAFF.